Below, 29 T cell receptor beta chains from the same sample are listed, as sequenced in a study of PD-L1 blockade in urothelial cancer. Some clones are missing from TCRdb's copy, which holds only in-frame ones; the method was immunoSEQ multiplex PCR. The sample contains over 45,000 clones, approximately 86% of which appear only once. The starting material was PBMCs, obtained around atezolizumab (anti-PD-L1) treatment. Receptors were obtained from a man aged 50 to 59 with urothelial cancer.

The V gene is TRBV19, the J gene TRBJ2-2; 7 positions agree with TRBD2. Germline assignment: CDR1 LNHDA and CDR2 SQIVND (reference sequence). After removal of 4 bases from V and 1 base from J, the junction contained 9 bases not matched to a gene. This CDR3 has 17 residues. The CDR3 region is CASSRRLALRNTGELFF. In DNA, the CDR3 is TGTGCCAGTAGTAGGAGACTAGCTCTTCGGAACACCGGGGAGCTGTTTTTT.

The rearrangement joins TRBV30 to TRBJ1-4, with D unresolved. The CDR3 covers 15 residues. Germline CDR1 GTSNPN, CDR2 SVGIG (reference sequence). V dropped 0 bases and J dropped 3 bases, with 11 bases sitting between them. The CDR3 region has the DNA TGTGCCTGGAGTGTAGGTGTAGCGGCTAATGAAAAACTGTTTTTT. This sequence encodes CAWSVGVAANEKLFF.

The chain uses TRBV7-2 and TRBJ2-3, with 12 nucleotides matching TRBD1. The CDR3 extends over 16 amino acids. The ends lost 5 bases at V and 4 bases at J; junction bases unmatched: 7. The germline CDR1 and CDR2 sequences are SGHTA and FQGNSA. Here the CDR3 reads CASSPLGQGASDTQYF. The CDR3 DNA reads as TGTGCCAGCAGCCCCTTGGGACAGGGGGCCTCAGATACGCAGTATTTT.

This chain joins TRBV28 and TRBJ2-1; TRBD1 agrees at 9 bases. The CDR3 has 15 amino acids. Germline CDR1 MDHEN, CDR2 SYDVKM. The ends lost 8 bases at V and 8 bases at J; junction bases unmatched: 13. CDR3 nucleotide sequence: TGTGCCAGCTCCAGAGGGGGGACAGGGTCCCATGAGCAGTTCTTC. Protein: CASSRGGTGSHEQFF.

The J gene is TRBJ1-4, the V gene TRBV2, with D possibly matching TRBD1 (6 bases). The V gene lost 5 bases and the J gene lost 1 base, with 14 bases spanning the gap. The CDR3 spans 16 residues. Germline V gene lookup returns CDR1 SNHLY and CDR2 FYNNEI. The CDR3 here is CASSLQGRLTNEKLFF. CDR3 in DNA: TGTGCCAGCAGTCTACAGGGAAGACTAACTAATGAAAAACTGTTTTTT.

The chain is built from TRBV6-5 and TRBJ2-7, with 7 nucleotides matching TRBD1. There are 14 residues in the CDR3. V was clipped by 6 bases and J by 5 bases; unmatched bases: 10. Per the germline V gene, CDR1 is MNHEY and CDR2 is SVGAGI. The CDR3 nucleotides are TGTGCCAGCAGCCGGACTGACAGGGACGACGAGCAGTACTTC. This gives the protein CASSRTDRDDEQYF.

V and J are TRBV7-6 and TRBJ2-5, with TRBD2 matching 7 bases. From germline, CDR1 is SGHVS and CDR2 FNYEAQ. This CDR3 spans 15 amino acids. V shed 1 base, J shed 1 base, and the junction held 3 bases outside the gene matches. This CDR3 is CASSLVRGTQETQYF. DNA of the CDR3: TGTGCCAGCAGCTTAGTGCGGGGGACCCAAGAGACCCAGTACTTC.

The chain uses TRBV7-8 and TRBJ2-5, with 13 bases matching TRBD2. Unmatched junction bases numbered 14, after V lost 5 bases and J lost 5 bases. Germline V CDR1 and CDR2: SGHVS, FQNEAQ. The CDR3 loop spans 18 amino acids. CDR3 sequence reads: CASSRRTSGSDLGETQYF. The CDR3 coding sequence is TGTGCCAGCAGCCGTCGGACTAGCGGGAGTGATTTGGGTGAGACCCAGTACTTC.

The chain couples TRBV15 to TRBJ1-4; the match to TRBD1 covers 8 bases. The CDR3 spans 14 residues. Germline CDR1 LNHNV, CDR2 YYDKDF (reference sequence). J lost 4 bases, V lost 3 bases, and 1 base had no gene match. DNA for the CDR3: TGTGCCACCAGCAGGGGACAGGTTAATGAAAAACTGTTTTTT. It is translated as CATSRGQVNEKLFF. Variable domain in full (rest from reference TRBV15 and TRBJ1-4): DAMVIQNPRYQVTQFGKPVTLSCSQTLNHNVMYWYQQKSSQAPKLLFHYYDKDFNNEADTPDNFQSRRPNTSFCFLDIRSPGLGDTAMYLCATSRGQVNEKLFFGSGTQLSVL.

The rearrangement uses TRBV9 and TRBJ1-1, with D hard to call. The CDR3 contains 13 residues. In germline, CDR1 is SGDLS, CDR2 YYNGEE. Trimming took off 3 bases at V and 1 base at J, with 7 bases between the two ends. The chain's CDR3 is CASSASGNTEAFF. For the CDR3, the DNA is TGTGCCAGCAGCGCATCGGGGAACACTGAAGCTTTCTTT.

This clone was counted a single time. The genes are TRBV5-1 and TRBJ1-1; 10 bases agree with TRBD1. From germline, CDR1 is SGHRS and CDR2 YFSETQ. With V trimmed by 4 bases and J by 1 base, 10 bases remained unmatched. The CDR3 has 17 residues. The CDR3 here is CASSRLGQGSWNTEAFF. The CDR3 nucleotides read TGCGCCAGCAGCCGATTGGGACAGGGGTCCTGGAACACTGAAGCTTTCTTT.

The chain employs TRBV6-1 and TRBJ2-7; 8 bases fit TRBD1. From germline, CDR1 is MNHNS and CDR2 SASEGT. V lost 0 bases to trimming and J lost 4 bases; unmatched junction nucleotides: 8. The length of the CDR3 is 16 residues. For the CDR3, the DNA is TGTGCCAGCAGTGAAGCCCCCGGACAGGGAGGATACGAGCAGTACTTC. Translated: CASSEAPGQGGYEQYF.

This clone was counted between two and nine times. The chain combines TRBV9 with TRBJ1-1; perhaps TRBD1 as D (5 bases). Germline CDR1 and CDR2: SGDLS and YYNGEE. V gave up 6 bases and J gave up 1 base, with 13 bases separating them. There are 14 residues in the CDR3. DNA for the CDR3: TGTGCCAGCACCCCATGGGGGGAGAACACTGAAGCTTTCTTT. Translating it yields CASTPWGENTEAFF. Looking up the rest from reference TRBV9 and TRBJ1-1 gives the full variable domain: DSGVTQTPKHLITATGQRVTLRCSPRSGDLSVYWYQQSLDQGLQFLIQYYNGEERAKGNILERFSAQQFPDLHSELNLSSLELGDSALYFCASTPWGENTEAFFGQGTRLTVV.

This chain links TRBV2 with TRBJ1-6; D not resolved. CDR1 and CDR2 (germline): SNHLY, FYNNEI. The CDR3 length is 11 residues. Deletions cut 6 bases from V and 11 bases from J, with 8 bases between. The DNA of the CDR3 is TGTGCCAGCAGCGCCCAGACACCCCTCCACTTT. It specifies CASSAQTPLHF. Full variable domain (remainder filled in from reference TRBV2 and TRBJ1-6): EPEVTQTPSHQVTQMGQEVILRCVPISNHLYFYWYRQILGQKVEFLVSFYNNEISEKSEIFDDQFSVERPDGSNFTLKIRSTKLEDSAMYFCASSAQTPLHFGNGTRLTVT.

V gene TRBV5-1 combines with J gene TRBJ1-1, with 7 bases fitting TRBD1. Trimming at V came to 1 base and at J to 5 bases, leaving 5 bases not matched to a gene. This CDR3 contains 14 residues. Germline V gene data show CDR1 as SGHRS and CDR2 as YFSETQ. CDR3 residues: CASSLPGRGTEAFF. CDR3 coding DNA: TGCGCCAGCAGCTTGCCGGGCAGGGGGACTGAAGCTTTCTTT.

The rearrangement uses TRBV27 and TRBJ2-1, with 9 bases aligning to TRBD2. This CDR3 spans 17 amino acids. The germline CDR1 and CDR2 sequences are MNHEY and SMNVEV (reference sequence). V was pared by 2 bases and J by 8 bases, with 13 bases of the junction left unmatched. The CDR3 protein is CASSLRREGILNDEQFF. CDR3 nucleotide sequence: TGTGCCAGCAGTTTACGGCGGGAGGGGATTCTTAATGATGAGCAGTTCTTC.

V gene TRBV9 combines with J gene TRBJ1-1; 7 bases line up with TRBD1. This CDR3 is built from 15 residues. V shed 3 bases, J shed 1 base, and the junction held 6 bases outside the gene matches. Looked up from germline, CDR1 is SGDLS and CDR2 is YYNGEE. CDR3 in amino acids: CASSGTGASNTEAFF. The DNA of the CDR3 is TGTGCCAGCAGCGGAACAGGGGCCTCGAACACTGAAGCTTTCTTT.

The V gene is TRBV7-9, the J gene TRBJ1-1; D unresolved. Per the germline V gene, CDR1 is SEHNR and CDR2 is FQNEAQ (reference sequence). The CDR3 covers 14 residues. With 2 bases removed from V and 1 base from J, the gap between germline ends came to 8 bases. CDR3 nucleotides: TGTGCCAGCAGCTTAAACCCAGGGAACACTGAAGCTTTCTTT. It codes for CASSLNPGNTEAFF.

The J gene is TRBJ2-7, the V gene TRBV7-4, with 10 bases fitting TRBD2. CDR1 and CDR2 (germline): SGHVT, SQSDAQ. This CDR3 has 17 residues. J lost 2 bases, V lost 5 bases, and 12 bases had no gene match. The CDR3 DNA reads TGTGCCAGCAGCGCCCCCAAAATAGCGGGAGGCACCTACGAGCAGTACTTC. This sequence encodes CASSAPKIAGGTYEQYF.

The chain couples TRBV5-6 to TRBJ1-4; 7 bases match TRBD1. CDR1 and CDR2 (germline): SGHDT, YYEEEE. The CDR3 spans 15 residues. V lost 4 bases to trimming and J lost 7 bases; unmatched junction nucleotides: 10. The CDR3 nucleotides read TGTGCCAGCAGCGCCACAGGGGCTCTAGTTGAAAAACTGTTTTTT. Residues: CASSATGALVEKLFF.

The chain joins TRBV19 to TRBJ2-1, with a tentative D call TRBD1 (6 bases). V was shortened by 0 bases and J by 7 bases, with 10 bases between the two germline ends. CDR1 is LNHDA and CDR2 is SQIVND in the germline V gene (reference sequence). The CDR3 loop spans 14 amino acids. The CDR3 nucleotides are TGTGCCAGTAGTATAGAAACAGGGACGAATGAGCAGTTCTTC. It specifies CASSIETGTNEQFF.

This clone was observed once. The J gene is TRBJ2-5, the V gene TRBV12-1; the table's D call, TRBD2, has no DNA check behind it. TRBV12-1 has pseudogene status. The CDR3 spans 18 residues. As DNA, the CDR3 is TGTGCCAGCAGCTTTGGTGGGGATGGGGGAGGGCTTCAAGAGACCCAGTACTTC. It encodes CASSFGGDGGGLQETQYF.

As DNA, the CDR3 is TGCGCCAGCAGCTTAGACAGGGGTGGGGAAAAACTGTTTTTT. Its protein is CASSLDRGGEKLFF. The J gene is TRBJ1-4, the V gene TRBV5-1; 8 bases are a match to TRBD1. The CDR3 runs 14 residues. V was pared by 2 bases and J by 8 bases, with 5 bases of the junction left unmatched. Germline values: CDR1 SGHRS, CDR2 YFSETQ.

The chain recombines TRBV5-4 with TRBJ2-2, with D perhaps matching TRBD2 (5 bases). From germline, CDR1 is SGHNT and CDR2 YYREEE (reference sequence). V lost 1 base and J 2 bases, leaving 15 bases between the germline ends. This CDR3 is built from 17 residues. Here the CDR3 DNA reads TGTGCCAGCAGCTTGCCTGGTCGACTACCAAACACCGGGGAGCTGTTTTTT. This sequence encodes CASSLPGRLPNTGELFF.

The chain combines TRBV5-1 with TRBJ1-4; D gene ambiguous. Trimming shortened V by 4 bases and J by 0 bases, and 7 bases separated the two germline ends. From germline, CDR1 is SGHRS and CDR2 YFSETQ. The CDR3 is made up of 14 amino acids. CDR3 in DNA: TGCGCCAGCAGCCCCGCAGCAACTAATGAAAAACTGTTTTTT. This translates into CASSPAATNEKLFF.

V gene TRBV2 combines with J gene TRBJ2-3, with D maybe TRBD1 (6 bases). CDR3 length: 13 residues. Trimming removed 4 bases from V and 5 bases from J, with 10 bases in between. CDR1 is SNHLY, CDR2 FYNNEI, per germline. The CDR3, as DNA: TGTGCCAGCAGTGCAGGGGCTGGAGATACGCAGTATTTT. Protein: CASSAGAGDTQYF.

Here the CDR3 reads CASSSTGGSISPLHF. CDR3 bases: TGCGCCAGCAGCAGCACAGGGGGCAGTATCTCACCCCTCCACTTT. The chain is built from TRBV5-1 and TRBJ1-6; 9 nucleotides line up with TRBD1. Germline trimming cut 4 bases from V and 10 bases from J; bases unmatched to any gene: 9. Germline values: CDR1 SGHRS, CDR2 YFSETQ. This CDR3 region has 15 residues. The full variable domain, with the rest looked up from reference TRBV5-1 and TRBJ1-6, is KAGVTQTPRYLIKTRGQQVTLSCSPISGHRSVSWYQQTPGQGLQFLFEYFSETQRNKGNFPGRFSGRQFSNSRSEMNVSTLELGDSALYLCASSSTGGSISPLHFGNGTRLTVT.

V usage is TRBV6-6 and J usage is TRBJ2-7, with 11 bases identical to TRBD1. Germline CDR1 reads MNHNY; CDR2 reads SVGAGI (reference sequence). The CDR3 totals 14 residues. Trimming cost V 2 bases and J 3 bases; bases outside gene matches: 0. The CDR3 region is CASSYGTGGYEQYF. The CDR3 DNA sequence: TGTGCCAGCAGTTACGGGACAGGGGGCTACGAGCAGTACTTC.

The rearrangement uses TRBV4-1 and TRBJ2-5; 7 nucleotides line up with TRBD2. The CDR3 is 16 residues long. Per the germline V gene, CDR1 is MGHRA and CDR2 is YSYEKL. V was clipped by 0 bases and J by 0 bases; unmatched bases: 4. The CDR3 protein is CASSQDQAGYQETQYF. CDR3 coding DNA: TGCGCCAGCAGCCAAGATCAAGCGGGGTACCAAGAGACCCAGTACTTC.